The TCR beta chain under discussion was sequenced for a study of T cells in Graves' hyperthyroidism and ophthalmopathy. Study in general: Peripheral blood sampling occurred at initial diagnosis, before any treatment.

The ends were cut back, 6 bases at V and 7 bases at J, with 18 bases in the middle. The germline CDR1 and CDR2 sequences are SQVTM and ANQGSEA. The CDR3 is made up of 14 amino acids. TCR beta CDR3 regions were amplified from RNA. A first-round RT-PCR of the TCR CDR3 used the HTBI primer set. Each CDR3 protein is one row after TCRdb ran MiXCR on the multiplex PCR reads. This sample carries around 610,000 distinct CDR3 sequences, roughly 15% of them seen once, and the ten largest clones take around 4.5%. General study findings and limits: Among clonotypes expanded in thyroid above 0.001, most were also found in blood.

This clonotype has only a few counts. Its antigen is unidentified. Patients were excluded because of uncontrolled infection, other autoimmune disease, pregnancy or lactation. Diagnosing involved the use of clinical symptoms, serum thyroxine and TRAb, thyroid ultrasound and orbital computed tomography. Sequencing was done on a sample of blood. The clonotype comes from a woman between 35 and 50 years old with Graves' ophthalmopathy. The chain has TRBV29-1 and TRBJ1-4, with no clear D. The chain's CDR3 is CSVAWDFQSEKLFF. In DNA, the CDR3 is TGCAGCGTGGCATGGGATTTTCAGAGTGAAAAACTGTTTTTT.